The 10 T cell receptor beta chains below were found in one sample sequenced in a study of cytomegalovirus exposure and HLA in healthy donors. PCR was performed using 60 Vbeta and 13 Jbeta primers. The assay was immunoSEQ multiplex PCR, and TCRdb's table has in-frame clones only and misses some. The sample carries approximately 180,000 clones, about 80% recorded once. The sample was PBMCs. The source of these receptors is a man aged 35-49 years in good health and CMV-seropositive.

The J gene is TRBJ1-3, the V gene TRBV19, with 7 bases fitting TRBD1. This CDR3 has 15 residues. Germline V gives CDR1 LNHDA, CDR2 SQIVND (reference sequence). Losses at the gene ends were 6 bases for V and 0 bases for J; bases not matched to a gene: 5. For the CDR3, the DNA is TGTGCCAGTAGCGGGACAGCGGTCTCTGGAAACACCATATATTTT. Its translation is CASSGTAVSGNTIYF.

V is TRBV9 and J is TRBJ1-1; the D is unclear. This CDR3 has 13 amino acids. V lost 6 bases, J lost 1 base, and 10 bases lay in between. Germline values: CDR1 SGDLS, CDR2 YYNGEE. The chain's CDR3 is CASTRVGNTEAFF. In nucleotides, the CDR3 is TGTGCCAGCACCCGGGTGGGGAACACTGAAGCTTTCTTT.

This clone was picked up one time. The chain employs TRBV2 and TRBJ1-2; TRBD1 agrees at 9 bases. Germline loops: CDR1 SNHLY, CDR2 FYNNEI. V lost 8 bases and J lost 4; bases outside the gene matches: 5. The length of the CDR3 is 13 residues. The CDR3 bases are TGTGCCAGCGATACAGGGGGCACCTATGGCTACACCTTC. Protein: CASDTGGTYGYTF.

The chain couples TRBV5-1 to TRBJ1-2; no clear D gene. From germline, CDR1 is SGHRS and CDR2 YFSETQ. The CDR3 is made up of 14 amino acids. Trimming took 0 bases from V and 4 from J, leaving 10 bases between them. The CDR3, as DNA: TGCGCCAGCAGCTTGGCCGAGGCGCCCTATGGCTACACCTTC. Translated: CASSLAEAPYGYTF.

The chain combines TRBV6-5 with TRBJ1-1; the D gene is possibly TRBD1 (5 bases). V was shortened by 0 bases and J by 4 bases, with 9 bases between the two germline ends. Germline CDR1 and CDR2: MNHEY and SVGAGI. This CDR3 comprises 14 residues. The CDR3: CASSYSAGTTEAFF. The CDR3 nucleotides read TGTGCCAGCAGTTACTCTGCGGGGACCACTGAAGCTTTCTTT.

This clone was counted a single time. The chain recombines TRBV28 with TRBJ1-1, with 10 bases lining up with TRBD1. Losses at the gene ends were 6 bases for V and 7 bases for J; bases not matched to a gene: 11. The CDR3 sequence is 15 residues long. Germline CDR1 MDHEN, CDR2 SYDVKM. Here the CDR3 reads CASSAAGTGVSEAFF. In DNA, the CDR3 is TGTGCCAGCAGCGCGGCCGGGACAGGGGTCAGTGAAGCTTTCTTT.

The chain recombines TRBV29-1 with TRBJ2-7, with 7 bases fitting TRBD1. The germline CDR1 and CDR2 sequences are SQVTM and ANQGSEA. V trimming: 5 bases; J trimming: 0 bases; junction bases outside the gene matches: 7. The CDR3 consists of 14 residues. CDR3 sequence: CSVRRDSNSYEQYF. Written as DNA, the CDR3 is TGCAGCGTTCGCCGGGACAGCAACTCCTACGAGCAGTACTTC.

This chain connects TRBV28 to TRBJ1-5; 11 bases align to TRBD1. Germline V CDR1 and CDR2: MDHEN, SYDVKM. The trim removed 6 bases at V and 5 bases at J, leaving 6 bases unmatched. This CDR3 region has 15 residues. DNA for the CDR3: TGTGCCAGCAGACGCCGGGACAGGGGGGATCAGCCCCAGCATTTT. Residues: CASRRRDRGDQPQHF.

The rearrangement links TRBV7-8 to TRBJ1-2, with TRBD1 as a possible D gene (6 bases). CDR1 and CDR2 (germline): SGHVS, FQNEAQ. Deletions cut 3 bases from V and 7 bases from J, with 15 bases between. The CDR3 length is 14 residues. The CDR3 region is CASSFAQGQGGYTF. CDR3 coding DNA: TGTGCCAGCAGCTTCGCTCAGGGGCAAGGTGGCTACACCTTC.

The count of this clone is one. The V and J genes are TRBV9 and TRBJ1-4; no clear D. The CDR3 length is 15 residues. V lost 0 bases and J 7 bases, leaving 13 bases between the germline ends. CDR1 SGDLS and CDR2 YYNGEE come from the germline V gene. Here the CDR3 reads CASSVGRFGGEKLFF. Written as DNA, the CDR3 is TGTGCCAGCAGCGTAGGGCGTTTCGGCGGTGAAAAACTGTTTTTT.